Listed below are T cell receptor beta chains from one sample, sequenced in a study of Ad26.COV2.S vaccination and SARS-CoV-2 variants. Method: immunoSEQ multiplex PCR; TCRdb's copy keeps in-frame clones and lacks some. The sample includes approximately 400,000 clones, about 92% seen only once; the top ten take about 3.8%. Specimen: peripheral blood, collected after recovery from COVID-19. The origin of the receptors is a human donor who had recovered from COVID-19. CDR3s include the opening cysteine and the closing phenylalanine or tryptophan. The order of the fields is D gene, CDR3 length, V gene, clone size, J gene, CDR3 protein, CDR3 DNA. The D gene is left open where the match is weak. A row's size may be missing; if present it is once, few, many or a size class.

>TRBD1|16|TRBV6-5|NA|TRBJ1-2
CASSYTRQGANYGYTF
TGTGCCAGCAGTTATACCCGACAGGGAGCTAACTATGGCTACACCTTC
>NA|15|TRBV7-9|NA|TRBJ1-2
CASSFGLGGEYGYTF
TGTGCCAGCAGCTTCGGTCTCGGGGGGGAGTATGGCTACACCTTC
>NA|14|TRBV7-9|NA|TRBJ2-5
CASSLERTVPTQYF
TGTGCCAGCAGCTTAGAACGGACAGTCCCTACCCAGTACTTC
>NA|14|TRBV2|NA|TRBJ1-3
CASSERFVDGTIYF
TGTGCCAGCAGTGAAAGGTTTGTTGACGGCACCATATATTTT
>NA|16|TRBV7-8|NA|TRBJ1-5
CASSLEGLSSNQPQHF
TGTGCCAGCAGCTTAGAGGGCCTCAGTAGCAATCAGCCCCAGCATTTT
>NA|13|TRBV27|once|TRBJ1-4
CASTSRGSEKLFF
TGTGCCAGCACCAGCCGGGGCAGTGAAAAACTGTTTTTT
>TRBD1|17|TRBV9|NA|TRBJ1-1
CASSARGNRGLGTEAFF
TGTGCCAGCAGCGCCCGCGGAAACAGGGGGCTGGGCACTGAAGCTTTCTTT
>NA|15|TRBV7-8|NA|TRBJ2-7
CASSLALQGPYEQYF
TGTGCCAGCAGCTTAGCCCTTCAGGGACCCTACGAGCAGTACTTC
>NA|14|TRBV19|NA|TRBJ2-3
CASRPGRGTDTQYF
TGTGCCAGTAGGCCAGGGCGGGGCACAGATACGCAGTATTTT
>NA|14|TRBV7-9|NA|TRBJ1-5
CASRSEDPTQPQHF
TGTGCCAGCAGGTCGGAGGACCCCACTCAGCCCCAGCATTTT
>TRBD1|14|TRBV28|NA|TRBJ1-2
CASSLTVGQGGYTF
TGTGCCAGCAGCCTCACGGTAGGACAGGGCGGCTACACCTTC
>TRBD1|18|TRBV15|NA|TRBJ1-6
CATSSLGVGGGYNSPLHF
TGTGCCACCAGCAGTCTAGGAGTAGGGGGCGGTTATAATTCACCCCTCCACTTT
>TRBD1|14|TRBV27|NA|TRBJ1-1
CASSFGGTGPEAFF
TGTGCCAGCAGTTTCGGCGGGACAGGGCCTGAAGCTTTCTTT
>NA|17|TRBV12-5|NA|TRBJ2-3
CASGLVLRGAGVDTQYF
TGTGCTAGTGGTTTGGTACTTCGGGGGGCCGGGGTAGATACGCAGTATTTT
>NA|14|TRBV7-8|NA|TRBJ2-7
CASSEEYVPHEQYF
TGTGCCAGCAGCGAAGAGTATGTCCCCCACGAGCAGTACTTC
>NA|13|TRBV6-5|NA|TRBJ1-2
CASTSARRGGYTF
TGTGCCAGCACCTCCGCGAGGCGAGGTGGCTACACCTTC
>TRBD1|16|TRBV7-9|once|TRBJ2-7
CASSFSRTGSSYEQYF
TGTGCCAGCAGCTTCAGCAGGACAGGGAGCTCCTACGAGCAGTACTTC
>NA|16|TRBV6-6|NA|TRBJ1-2
CASSYYGTPSNYGYTF
TGTGCCAGCAGTTACTATGGGACACCATCGAACTATGGCTACACCTTC
>NA|17|TRBV27|NA|TRBJ1-6
CASSYLGLSRVDSPLHF
TGTGCCAGCAGTTACCTAGGTCTCTCCCGGGTTGATTCACCCCTCCACTTT
>NA|14|TRBV10-2|NA|TRBJ1-1
CASSAPVVNTEAFF
TGCGCCAGCAGTGCCCCAGTTGTGAACACTGAAGCTTTCTTT
>TRBD1|15|TRBV29-1|once|TRBJ2-7
CSVNRPGQGIYEQYF
TGCAGCGTTAACCGCCCGGGACAGGGTATATACGAGCAGTACTTC
>NA|12|TRBV25-1|NA|TRBJ2-2
CASRLATGELFF
TGTGCCAGCAGGCTGGCAACCGGGGAGCTGTTTTTT
>NA|14|TRBV4-1|NA|TRBJ1-2
CASSPSDGLAGYTF
TGCGCCAGCAGCCCATCAGACGGCCTTGCAGGCTACACCTTC
>NA|15|TRBV27|NA|TRBJ2-7
CASRRYREVAYEQYF
TGTGCCAGCAGGAGGTACAGGGAGGTAGCCTACGAGCAGTACTTC
>NA|15|TRBV6-6|NA|TRBJ1-6
CASSYTRIYNSPLHF
TGTGCCAGCAGTTACACCCGCATATATAATTCACCCCTCCACTTT
>NA|13|TRBV12-3/TRBV12-4|NA|TRBJ2-1
CASSLAFYNEQFF
TGTGCCAGCAGTTTGGCCTTCTACAATGAGCAGTTCTTC
>NA|16|TRBV15|NA|TRBJ1-6
CATSNPPETDNSPLHF
TGTGCCACCAGCAACCCTCCTGAGACAGACAATTCACCCCTCCACTTT
>TRBD1|17|TRBV4-1|NA|TRBJ1-4
CASSQDPGGQSFGKLFF
TGCGCCAGCAGCCAAGATCCAGGGGGACAGTCTTTTGGAAAACTGTTTTTT
>NA|14|TRBV6-5|NA|TRBJ1-1
CASIRSRGGTEAFF
TGTGCCAGCATTCGAAGTCGGGGTGGCACTGAAGCTTTCTTT
>TRBD1|14|TRBV6-5|NA|TRBJ2-7
CASRSQGTGHEQYF
TGTGCCAGCAGATCACAGGGGACAGGGCACGAGCAGTACTTC
>TRBD1|12|TRBV6-5|NA|TRBJ2-5
CASSTQGETQYF
TGTGCCAGCAGTACACAGGGGGAGACCCAGTACTTC
>NA|15|TRBV5-4|NA|TRBJ2-3
CASSFPGPSTDTQYF
TGTGCCAGCAGCTTCCCGGGCCCTAGCACAGATACGCAGTATTTT
>NA|16|TRBV5-5|NA|TRBJ2-2
CASSPRRDGNTGELFF
TGTGCCAGCAGCCCCAGGCGAGACGGAAACACCGGGGAGCTGTTTTTT
>NA|14|TRBV7-8|NA|TRBJ1-3
CASSLTFSGNTIYF
TGTGCCAGCAGCCTGACGTTCTCTGGAAACACCATATATTTT
>TRBD2|16|TRBV7-2|NA|TRBJ2-5
CASSFQGLAGQETQYF
TGTGCCAGCAGCTTCCAGGGACTAGCGGGACAAGAGACCCAGTACTTC
>NA|16|TRBV6-2/TRBV6-3|NA|TRBJ1-5
CASSYRGGEGNQPQHF
TGTGCCAGCAGTTACCGCGGGGGGGAGGGCAATCAGCCCCAGCATTTT
>NA|21|TRBV10-1|few|TRBJ1-6
CASSQFRQTRKARVYNSPLHF
TGCGCCAGCAGTCAGTTCAGGCAGACCAGAAAGGCCAGGGTATATAATTCACCCCTCCACTTT
>NA|14|TRBV3-1/TRBV3-2|NA|TRBJ2-7
CASSQVTGMNEQYF
TGTGCCAGCAGCCAAGTCACAGGGATGAACGAGCAGTACTTC
>NA|14|TRBV4-3|NA|TRBJ1-1
CASSQARENTEAFF
TGCGCCAGCAGCCAAGCGCGTGAAAACACTGAAGCTTTCTTT
>NA|16|TRBV5-1|NA|TRBJ2-3
CASSLAGGQATDTQYF
TGCGCCAGCAGCTTGGCCGGGGGTCAAGCCACAGATACGCAGTATTTT
>TRBD2|15|TRBV3-1/TRBV3-2|NA|TRBJ2-7
CASSRTSGGLREQYF
TGTGCCAGCAGCCGGACTAGCGGGGGCCTTCGAGAGCAGTACTTC
>TRBD1|13|TRBV4-1|few|TRBJ1-1
CASSQEGQLEAFF
TGCGCCAGCAGCCAAGAGGGACAGCTTGAAGCTTTCTTT
>TRBD1|16|TRBV5-4|NA|TRBJ2-2
CASSSGTGRNTGELFF
TGTGCCAGCAGCTCTGGGACAGGACGGAACACCGGGGAGCTGTTTTTT
>NA|13|TRBV29-1|NA|TRBJ1-2
CSATTGANYGYTF
TGCAGCGCAACGACAGGAGCTAACTATGGCTACACCTTC
>NA|15|TRBV5-1|NA|TRBJ1-1
CASSLGAAGRTEAFF
TGCGCCAGCAGCTTGGGGGCCGCCGGCCGCACTGAAGCTTTCTTT
>NA|14|TRBV19|NA|TRBJ1-5
CASKQGTWNQPQHF
TGTGCCAGTAAACAGGGTACTTGGAATCAGCCCCAGCATTTT
>NA|13|TRBV18|once|TRBJ1-4
CASSPPTNEKLFF
TGTGCCAGCTCACCACCGACAAATGAAAAACTGTTTTTT
>NA|11|TRBV20-1|NA|TRBJ2-3
CSARLEDTQYF
TGCAGTGCTCGATTGGAAGATACGCAGTATTTT
>NA|17|TRBV7-9|NA|TRBJ1-1
CASRYPGIIRRNTEAFF
TGTGCCAGCAGGTACCCCGGAATTATTAGGAGGAACACTGAAGCTTTCTTT
>NA|14|TRBV19|NA|TRBJ1-2
CASSIGQLNYGYTF
TGTGCCAGTAGTATCGGACAGCTAAACTATGGCTACACCTTC
>NA|14|TRBV11-2|NA|TRBJ1-1
CASSLTGLNTEAFF
TGTGCCAGCAGCTTAACAGGACTTAACACTGAAGCTTTCTTT
>NA|12|TRBV24-1|NA|TRBJ1-5
CATTSNGQPQHF
TGTGCCACCACTTCCAACGGACAGCCCCAGCATTTT
>TRBD1|15|TRBV4-1|NA|TRBJ2-7
CASGYGTGFGYEQYF
TGCGCCAGCGGCTACGGGACAGGGTTCGGTTATGAGCAGTACTTC